This TCR beta chain stems from a study of response to subunit inactivated influenza vaccine. This clonotype was recorded a few times. Trimming shortened V by 0 bases and J by 6 bases, and 10 bases separated the two germline ends. This CDR3 has 14 residues. Germline V gene data show CDR1 as SGHRS and CDR2 as YFSETQ. A single record per CDR3 protein comes from TCRdb applying MiXCR to the RT-PCR reads. Of 650,000 to 800,000 distinct CDR3 sequences in the sample, roughly 20% are singletons; the top ten hold 11%. V is TRBV5-1 and J is TRBJ1-5; TRBD1 might be the D (6 bases). This material consisted of PBMCs from blood, taken about 5 days after vaccination. This clonotype was obtained from a man aged 50 to 59 who received an inactivated influenza vaccine. Here the CDR3 DNA reads TGCGCCAGCAGCTTGGGGGGGGGCATTCAGCCCCAGCATTTT. It is translated as CASSLGGGIQPQHF.